The 2 T cell receptor beta chains presented below share a single source sample, sequenced in a study of CD8+CD57+ T cells in acquired aplastic anemia. In patients chosen for sequencing, flow cytometry had shown CD8+CD57+ cell expansion. TCR beta VDJ and CDR3 profiles were obtained from a genomic DNA template. A single record per CDR3 protein comes from TCRdb applying MiXCR to the reads. The table includes about 250,000 distinct CDR3 sequences, 47% detected once. Sequenced input: sorted CD4+, CD8+, or CD8+CD57+ T cells (not recorded which) from PBMCs. Source of these receptors: a human donor with aplastic anemia.

This rearrangement joins TRBV20-1 to TRBJ2-7; the match to TRBD2 covers 9 bases. The CDR3 loop spans 14 amino acids. Germline V gene lookup returns CDR1 DFQATT and CDR2 SNEGSKA (reference sequence). The junction had 7 bases not matched to a gene; V was cut back by 2 bases and J by 5 bases. The CDR3 region has the DNA TGCAGTGCTAGACGGCTAGCGGGAAGGAACGAGCAGTACTTC. Translation gives CSARRLAGRNEQYF.

This clonotype was seen repeatedly, ten times or more. V gene TRBV13 combines with J gene TRBJ2-2; D call uncertain. CDR1 PRHDT and CDR2 FYEKMQ come from the germline V gene (reference sequence). Trimming took off 7 bases at V and 3 bases at J, with 6 bases between the two ends. CDR3 size: 12 residues. The CDR3, as DNA: TGTGCCAGCAACTTTCACACCGGGGAGCTGTTTTTT. Its protein is CASNFHTGELFF.